The entry that follows covers one T cell receptor (beta chain) sequence. It lacks a known antigen. No base qualities exist here, and no much larger clone lies one base off it. Between the V and J ends, shortened by 5 bases and 9 bases respectively, the junction contains 11 bases. The germline V gene (reference sequence) yields DFQATT for CDR1 and SNEGSKA for CDR2. From the cysteine up to the phenylalanine, the CDR3 has a length of 11 residues. Only CDR3 DNA is held: 33 bases, read in frame from base 1. TCRbeta CDR3 regions were amplified from genomic DNA using the immunoSEQ Assay, a bias-controlled multiplex PCR. As for the original processing: The number of nucleated cells in each sample was estimated by amplification of reference gene primers within the assay. To quantify the absolute abundance of each unique TCRbeta CDR3 rearrangement, sequence reads were collapsed and filtered. For each sample, productive Simpson clonality was calculated as the square root of Simpson's diversity index across productive rearrangements. TCRdb mirrors the immuneACCESS table, restricted to in-frame sequences. Some clones are absent from its copies; in checked studies, under half trace to an unresolved V gene, and the reason for the others is unknown. The DNA gave D and trimming, while V, J and clone size come from that table. Counted in this sample were a few hundred thousand clones; about 88% of them appeared once. The top ten hold under 4.5% of the sample.

Participants in the prospective study were enrolled through a virtual design, were aged about 18 to 100 years, and lived in some 24 United States geographic areas. To assign participants to cohorts, the prospective study relied on clinical history that participants themselves reported in a screening survey and a study questionnaire. Each participant in the prospective study had whole blood, serum and a nasopharyngeal or oropharyngeal swab collected by mobile phlebotomists. Additional blood draws and questionnaires over an approximately two-month period could optionally be provided by prospective study participants. Before DNA extraction, blood samples from the prospective study were shipped at room temperature or frozen. This entry is derived from a study of blood T cell repertoires in COVID-19 (dated by TCRdb to about 2020). Concerning the study at large: The collaborator samples originated in the United States, Italy and Spain and spanned the acute and convalescent phases of COVID-19. Deeply sampled blood TCRbeta repertoires from subjects exposed to, actively infected with, or recovered from COVID-19 were included in the dataset. Sample metadata almost always included a de-identified subject ID, COVID-19 status, age in years and sex. HLA class I and class II types, where available, came from metadata supplied by the sample provider rather than from assay-based typing. Samples came from the ongoing ImmuneRACE study (first 160 participants) plus 1,254 subjects from 6 global collaborators. The repertoires were released in a freely available public database meant as a resource for research on the immune response to SARS-CoV-2. The prospective study material was composed of cDNA or gDNA derived from T cells, B-cell-depleted T cells, or PBMCs.

Paper-wide results and their limitations: The quantity of clinical and demographic metadata differed by source and by participant and was supplied without curation.

The specimen sequenced was PBMCs or T cells enriched from blood (not recorded which). This sequence uses TRBV20-1 and TRBJ2-1; the D gene is not confidently resolved. This TCR was sampled from a man aged 25 to 40 with acute COVID-19. The CDR3 in this case is CSAGLSPEQFF. The DNA is TGCAGTGCTGGTCTATCGCCTGAGCAGTTCTTC.